This T cell receptor (beta chain) was identified during a study of T cell responses to AZD1222 COVID-19 vaccine. Study findings and constraints: Among AZD1222 vaccinees, only 5 to 7 were seropositive at baseline. There were mostly white British donors and more females than males, and clonal diversity was possibly underestimated. The study found Spike-specific TCR breadth and depth rose after two AZD1222 doses. Sampling that yielded the repertoires occurred only after the peak T cell response.

As for this clone: Its antigen remains unidentified.

Some clones are missing from TCRdb's copy, which holds only in-frame ones; the method was immunoSEQ multiplex PCR. In the table there are 170,000 or so clones, around 90% of which are singletons. V lost 6 bases, J lost 4 bases, and 10 bases lay in between. From germline, CDR1 is MNHEY and CDR2 SVGAGI. The CDR3 loop spans 13 amino acids. The chain carries TRBV6-5 and TRBJ2-1; D perhaps matches TRBD1 (6 bases). The receptor's source is an adult who received the AZD1222 COVID-19 vaccine. The sample in question was peripheral blood, obtained 28 days after the second AZD1222 dose. The CDR3 is CASRQGPYNEQFF. The CDR3 region has the DNA TGTGCCAGCAGACAGGGTCCGTACAATGAGCAGTTCTTC.